Presented here are 14 T cell receptor beta chains from one specimen sequenced in a study of T cells after yellow fever vaccination. TCRdb independently ran MiXCR on the 5' RACE reads; one entry per CDR3 protein. The repertoire holds a few hundred thousand distinct CDR3 sequences, around 3.6% seen once, with 20% to 30% in the top ten. The source was PBMCs, collected on the day of the yellow fever booster vaccination. All receptors come from a young man who received the YFV17D yellow fever vaccine.

This clonotype was counted at least ten times. This CDR3 is CASSRFMSSYNEQFF. The CDR3, as DNA: TGTGCCAGCAGCCGGTTCATGAGCTCCTACAATGAGCAGTTCTTC. The J gene is TRBJ2-1, the V gene TRBV6-5; D not certain. The CDR3 has 15 residues. Germline values: CDR1 MNHEY, CDR2 SVGAGI. With 6 bases removed from V and 0 bases from J, the gap between germline ends came to 12 bases.

This clonotype was observed many times. The V call is TRBV7-2, the J call TRBJ2-5; D uncertain. Germline CDR1 SGHTA, CDR2 FQGNSA. This CDR3 comprises 15 residues. The ends were cut back, 1 base at V and 5 bases at J, with 14 bases in the middle. CDR3 protein: CASSLEYLSEETQYF. For the CDR3, the DNA is TGTGCCAGCAGCTTAGAGTACCTGTCCGAGGAGACCCAGTACTTC.

CDR3 nucleotide sequence: TGCGCCAGCAGCTTGGAACGGTTGAATGGCTACACCTTC. As protein: CASSLERLNGYTF. This rearrangement joins TRBV5-1 to TRBJ1-2; D not resolved. CDR1 SGHRS and CDR2 YFSETQ come from the germline V gene. Trimming pared 0 bases from V and 6 bases from J, leaving 9 bases between. The CDR3 has 13 residues.

There are many counts of this clonotype. The chain carries TRBV12-3 or TRBV12-4 and TRBJ1-3; D unresolved. The CDR3 has 15 amino acids. V lost 8 bases, J lost 0 bases, and 14 bases lay in between. CDR3 coding DNA: TGTGCCAGCGACGCAGGCCCAAACTCTGGAAACACCATATATTTT. Residues: CASDAGPNSGNTIYF.

A few counts support this clonotype. This chain links TRBV5-1 with TRBJ1-1; 7 bases match TRBD1. CDR1 SGHRS and CDR2 YFSETQ come from the germline V gene. Trimming removed 0 bases from V and 7 bases from J; junction bases left unmatched: 9. The CDR3 extends over 15 amino acids. CDR3 sequence: CASSLEGQWTDEAFF. The CDR3 DNA reads TGCGCCAGCAGCTTGGAGGGACAGTGGACAGATGAAGCTTTCTTT. Together with reference TRBV5-1 and TRBJ1-1, the CDR3 gives the full variable domain: KAGVTQTPRYLIKTRGQQVTLSCSPISGHRSVSWYQQTPGQGLQFLFEYFSETQRNKGNFPGRFSGRQFSNSRSEMNVSTLELGDSALYLCASSLEGQWTDEAFFGQGTRLTVV.

This clonotype occurred many times. CDR3 in amino acids: CASSRRTASWGQETQYF. Written as DNA, the CDR3 is TGTGCCAGCAGCCGAAGGACAGCATCTTGGGGCCAAGAGACCCAGTACTTC. This chain joins TRBV14 and TRBJ2-5; D is possibly TRBD1 (6 bases). V lost 4 bases to trimming and J lost 1 base, with 19 bases between them. This CDR3 spans 17 amino acids. Looked up from germline, CDR1 is SGHDN and CDR2 is FVKESK. Drawing the rest from reference TRBV14 and TRBJ2-5, the complete variable domain is EAGVTQFPSHSVIEKGQTVTLRCDPISGHDNLYWYRRVMGKEIKFLLHFVKESKQDESGMPNNRFLAERTGGTYSTLKVQPAELEDSGVYFCASSRRTASWGQETQYFGPGTRLLVL.

This clonotype appeared many times. The chain joins TRBV5-1 to TRBJ1-1, with no clear D. Trimming took off 0 bases at V and 1 base at J, with 7 bases between the two ends. CDR3 length: 14 amino acids. Germline V gives CDR1 SGHRS, CDR2 YFSETQ. The CDR3 DNA sequence: TGCGCCAGCAGCTTGGAACCGACGAACACTGAAGCTTTCTTT. It is translated as CASSLEPTNTEAFF.

In its sample, this clonotype was seen many times. The J gene is TRBJ1-2, the V gene TRBV6-2 or TRBV6-3; weak D call: TRBD1 (5 bases). V shed 8 bases and J shed 2 bases, with 12 bases lying between them. The germline gives CDR1 MNHEY, CDR2 SVGEGT. The CDR3 contains 13 residues. The CDR3 spells CASFEGFNYGYTF. As DNA, the CDR3 is TGTGCCAGCTTCGAGGGGTTCAACTATGGCTACACCTTC.

This clonotype was seen many times. V is TRBV15 and J is TRBJ2-7; 9 bases agree with TRBD2. V trimming: 1 base; J trimming: 2 bases; junction bases outside the gene matches: 6. The CDR3 is made up of 16 amino acids. Germline CDR1 reads LNHNV; CDR2 reads YYDKDF (reference sequence). The CDR3 is CATSRGLAGPTYEQYF. CDR3 in DNA: TGTGCCACCAGCAGAGGTCTAGCGGGGCCGACCTACGAGCAGTACTTC.

In its sample, this clonotype was seen a few times. This chain joins TRBV9 and TRBJ2-5; 7 nucleotides align to TRBD1. Trimming took 4 bases from V and 5 from J; bases not matched to a gene: 8. Germline V gives CDR1 SGDLS, CDR2 YYNGEE. The CDR3 spans 14 residues. CDR3: CASSRDTGVETQYF. CDR3 nucleotides: TGTGCCAGCAGCAGAGATACAGGGGTTGAGACCCAGTACTTC.

The chain has TRBV12-3 or TRBV12-4 and TRBJ2-3, with 7 positions matching TRBD1. The CDR3 has 13 residues. V gave up 5 bases and J gave up 4 bases; unmatched junction bases: 3. The CDR3 protein is CASSTGAADTQYF. In DNA form, the CDR3 reads TGTGCCAGCAGTACAGGGGCGGCAGATACGCAGTATTTT.

The rearrangement links TRBV5-1 to TRBJ2-5; D is tentatively TRBD1 or TRBD2 (5 bases each). Germline CDR1 and CDR2: SGHRS and YFSETQ. The V end lost 4 bases, the J end lost 5 bases, and 12 bases lay between the germline ends. The CDR3 sequence is 13 residues long. The CDR3 sequence: CASSPDEGETQYF. The DNA for the CDR3 is TGCGCCAGCAGCCCGGACGAGGGGGAGACCCAGTACTTC. Full variable domain (missing parts from reference TRBV5-1 and TRBJ2-5): KAGVTQTPRYLIKTRGQQVTLSCSPISGHRSVSWYQQTPGQGLQFLFEYFSETQRNKGNFPGRFSGRQFSNSRSEMNVSTLELGDSALYLCASSPDEGETQYFGPGTRLLVL.

V gene TRBV4-2 combines with J gene TRBJ1-4, with unresolved D. This CDR3 comprises 12 residues. V was clipped by 4 bases and J by 7 bases, with 7 bases between them. Per the germline V gene, CDR1 is LGHNA and CDR2 is YNFKEQ. The CDR3: CASSPLGEKLFF. For the CDR3, the DNA is TGTGCCAGCAGCCCGCTGGGTGAAAAACTGTTTTTT.

This clonotype has just a few counts. The chain is built from TRBV3-1 and TRBJ2-1, with D perhaps TRBD1 (5 bases). This CDR3 is 16 amino acids long. Germline loops: CDR1 LGHDT, CDR2 YNNKEL (reference sequence). Trimming left V 5 bases short and J 0 bases short, with 14 bases between. CDR3 nucleotide sequence: TGTGCCAGCAGCACCCCGGACAAGAGCTCCTACAATGAGCAGTTCTTC. Translating it yields CASSTPDKSSYNEQFF.